This TCR beta chain emerged from a study of human T cells and chemical hapten exposure (dated by TCRdb to the early 2020s). For the study in its entirety: For sensitization, 2% DPC in acetone was applied to a 2 cm by 2 cm area of upper inner arm skin. Patients additionally received weekly therapeutic DPC doses to the scalp throughout the roughly 24-week study period. Patch testing was performed on the upper back with Finn chambers containing 0.01% DPC, and the patch tests were scored after 6 days according to International Contact Dermatitis Research Group standards. Most of the patients in the cohort were female, and the cohort covered alopecia areata with under or over 50% scalp involvement, alopecia totalis and alopecia universalis. Libraries were combined into a pool for sequencing, and differences in TCR yield between samples came mainly from small differences in library volumes within the pool. The study tracked peripheral blood TCR repertoire changes in vivo during primary and secondary sensitization to the hapten diphenylcyclopropenone (DPC) in alopecia patients. Blood samples were taken from patients before sensitization (week 0) and at 2, 6 and about 24 weeks after DPC sensitization. For TCR sequencing, blood came from 25 to 35 alopecia patients at anywhere from one to four time points (pre-sensitization, 2, 6 and 24 weeks).

The library was produced with RACE. The instrument was a NextSeq 500. Library preparation attached unique molecular identifiers to individual cDNA molecules for quantitative, reproducible TCR counting. From each blood RNA sample, both TCR alpha and TCR beta chains were sequenced. The original pipeline was this. Samples had a median of about 96,000 TCRs, with a range from roughly 23,224 to 700,000. The Decombinator software suite was used to annotate V, J and CDR3 in the TCR reads. To make PS versus PT1 abundance plots, every sample was subsampled to the same number of TCRs (28,000). TCRs were defined as expanded if absent before sensitization and observed at least eight times at the 2-week time point. TCRdb applied fastp at Q25 and MiXCR to the public reads, then kept only in-frame beta chains. Under each unique CDR3 protein, matching rows form one entry showing the most common genes and DNA. The V and J calls were determined by TCRdb, not by the authors. The sample includes 180,000 or so distinct CDR3 sequences, with around 24% observed a single time. The ten largest clones capture about 6.7% of the sample.

The intended sense of this specimen's time point label: patch test 1, 2 weeks after DPC sensitization. Read against the paper, the sample's treatment or condition label means: therapeutic diphenylcyclopropenone sensitization with weekly scalp DPC. At every patch-test visit, the blood draw took place before the patch test was put on. Patients were considered eligible if aged 18 to 70, diagnosed with alopecia and deemed suitable for DPC therapy, and patients were excluded if pregnant. Total RNA was extracted from unfractionated whole blood that had been collected in Tempus Blood RNA tubes. The junction shows trimming of 5 bases on V and 1 base on J, plus 12 bases between the germline ends. The CDR3 contains 14 residues, cysteine and phenylalanine counted. Kept here is only the CDR3 DNA, which spans 42 bases and is read in frame from base 1. CDR1 and CDR2 are drawn from the germline V gene (reference sequence): SGHAT, FQDESV.

The study at large found these results: Expanded TCRs formed significantly more large CDR3 similarity clusters than pre-sensitization or healthy control sets, consistent with antigen-driven responses. Repeated subsampling changed both the strength of the expansion versus patch-test correlation and the threshold at which that correlation became significant. No change with DPC sensitization was found in the number of TCRs above 1 in 1000 frequency, and no evidence of global repertoire structure alterations was found. Alopecia, a presumed autoimmune disease, was present in all patients, so the immune response of the patients might differ from that of healthy individuals. A positive correlation was found between the number of PT1 expanded TCRs and patch test score, with significance reached at thresholds 8, 16 and 32 but not 4.

This clonotype showed up just a few times. This receptor's antigen is unknown. It has no much larger one-base neighbor in the sample; base qualities were not kept. The starting material was whole blood, obtained in connection with sensitization to the hapten diphenylcyclopropenone (DPC). This receptor was taken from a woman aged 45-60 years with alopecia areata. Some clones in this sample may be carry-over from other donors' samples. The chain couples TRBV11-1 to TRBJ2-7; TRBD1 might be the D gene, on 5 matching bases. For the CDR3, the sequence is CASSRRQTSYEQYF. The DNA sequence reads TGTGCCAGCAGCCGGAGACAGACTTCCTACGAGCAGTACTTC. This CDR3, with the reference TRBV11-1 and TRBJ2-7 proteins standing in past its ends, gives the full variable domain EAEVAQSPRYKITEKSQAVAFWCDPISGHATLYWYRQILGQGPELLVQFQDESVVDDSQLPKDRFSAERLKGVDSTLKIQPAELGDSAMYLCASSRRQTSYEQYFGPGTRLTVT.